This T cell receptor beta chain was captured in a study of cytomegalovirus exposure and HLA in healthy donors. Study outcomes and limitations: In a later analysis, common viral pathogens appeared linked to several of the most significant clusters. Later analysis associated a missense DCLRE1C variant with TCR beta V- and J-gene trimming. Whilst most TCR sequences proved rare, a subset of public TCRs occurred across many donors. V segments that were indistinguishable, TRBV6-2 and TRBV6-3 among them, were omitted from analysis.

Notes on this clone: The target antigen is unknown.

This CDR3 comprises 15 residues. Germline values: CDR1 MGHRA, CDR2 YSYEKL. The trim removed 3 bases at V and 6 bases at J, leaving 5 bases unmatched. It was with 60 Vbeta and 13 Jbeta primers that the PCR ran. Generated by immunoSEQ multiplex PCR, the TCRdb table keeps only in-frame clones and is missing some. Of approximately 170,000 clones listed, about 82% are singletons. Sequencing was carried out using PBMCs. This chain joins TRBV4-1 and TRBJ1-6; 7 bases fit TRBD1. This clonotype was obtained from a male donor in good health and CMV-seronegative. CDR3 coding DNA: TGCGCCAGCAGCCAGGGGACAGCCAGTAATTCACCCCTCCACTTT. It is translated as CASSQGTASNSPLHF.